The 20 T cell receptor beta chains below come from one sample, sequenced in a study of cytomegalovirus exposure and HLA in healthy donors. Clones were read by immunoSEQ multiplex PCR, and TCRdb kept only the in-frame ones, dropping some. The sample records 150,000 to 200,000 clones, approximately 87% being singletons. The specimen sequenced was PBMCs. The source is a young woman in good health and CMV-seronegative.

This clone was seen a few times. J is TRBJ1-2 and V is TRBV7-6; TRBD1 agrees at 11 bases. This CDR3 spans 14 amino acids. Germline V gene data show CDR1 as SGHVS and CDR2 as FNYEAQ. The trim removed 4 bases at V and 8 bases at J, leaving 6 bases unmatched. As DNA, the CDR3 is TGTGCCAGCAGCTCGGACAGGGGGCGGAGGGGCTACACCTTC. Amino acid sequence: CASSSDRGRRGYTF.

The chain links TRBV30 to TRBJ1-2, with D perhaps matching TRBD1 (6 bases). Germline V gives CDR1 GTSNPN, CDR2 SVGIG (reference sequence). This CDR3 is 14 amino acids long. Trimming took 2 bases from V and 4 from J, leaving 14 bases between them. The DNA of the CDR3 is TGTGCCTGGAGTAGGGACACCTCCAGCTATGGCTACACCTTC. This sequence encodes CAWSRDTSSYGYTF.

Comments on this clone: A junction boundary mismatches the germline segment, possibly from a read error. This chain connects TRBV5-6 to TRBJ2-7; 7 bases are shared with TRBD2. The V gene's germline CDR1 is SGHDT and CDR2 YYEEEE. This CDR3 region has 14 residues. CDR3 loop: CASSPLRGSYEQYF. In nucleotides, the CDR3 is TGTGCCAGCAGCCCCTTGCGGGGGTCCTATGAGCAGTACTTC.

This clone has just a few counts. This sequence joins TRBV6-5 and TRBJ1-2; 7 positions agree with TRBD1. CDR1 is MNHEY, CDR2 SVGAGI, per germline. The CDR3 consists of 15 residues. Unmatched junction bases numbered 8, after V lost 2 bases and J lost 5 bases. In nucleotides, the CDR3 is TGTGCCAGCAGTTACGCGGGGACAGCTTCATATGGCTACACCTTC. As protein: CASSYAGTASYGYTF.

J is TRBJ1-5 and V is TRBV6-6, with D possibly being TRBD1 (5 bases). The CDR3 spans 14 residues. Trimming removed 1 base at V and 9 bases at J, with 13 bases between. The germline gives CDR1 MNHNY, CDR2 SVGAGI (reference sequence). The DNA of the CDR3 is TGTGCCAGCAGTTACTTTATCAGGGATCTGCCCCAGCATTTT. The encoded protein is CASSYFIRDLPQHF.

The genes are TRBV18 and TRBJ2-7; D possibly corresponds to TRBD2 (5 bases). This CDR3 has 15 amino acids. Germline V gene sequence: CDR1 KGHSH, CDR2 LQKENI. V was trimmed by 0 bases and J by 2 bases, leaving 11 bases between them. The chain's CDR3 is CASSPPGGSTYEQYF. Here the CDR3 DNA reads TGTGCCAGCTCACCACCAGGCGGGTCGACCTACGAGCAGTACTTC.

The chain couples TRBV5-1 to TRBJ2-2; D unresolved. V gave up 0 bases and J gave up 2 bases, with 5 bases separating them. Germline V lookup: CDR1 SGHRS, CDR2 YFSETQ. The CDR3 is made up of 14 amino acids. The CDR3 loop is CASSLAPNTGELFF. CDR3 in DNA: TGCGCCAGCAGCTTGGCCCCTAACACCGGGGAGCTGTTTTTT. The full variable domain, with the rest looked up from reference TRBV5-1 and TRBJ2-2, is KAGVTQTPRYLIKTRGQQVTLSCSPISGHRSVSWYQQTPGQGLQFLFEYFSETQRNKGNFPGRFSGRQFSNSRSEMNVSTLELGDSALYLCASSLAPNTGELFFGEGSRLTVL.

The V and J genes are TRBV6-1 and TRBJ2-5; tentative D call: TRBD2 (5 bases). Trimming stripped 7 bases from V and 4 bases from J, with 13 bases between. The CDR3 spans 13 residues. CDR1 MNHNS and CDR2 SASEGT come from the germline V gene. The CDR3 sequence is CASTLISGETQYF. CDR3 DNA: TGTGCCAGCACGTTGATAAGCGGAGAGACCCAGTACTTC.

V gene TRBV7-8 combines with J gene TRBJ2-1; 8 bases are shared with TRBD2. Germline values: CDR1 SGHVS, CDR2 FQNEAQ. The CDR3 length is 16 residues. J lost 9 bases, V lost 1 base, and 11 bases had no gene match. The CDR3 DNA reads as TGTGCCAGCAGCTTAGGGGCGGGGGGATTCCTTTTTGAGCAGTTCTTC. This sequence encodes CASSLGAGGFLFEQFF.

This rearrangement joins TRBV2 to TRBJ1-2; 7 bases align to TRBD1. The CDR3 runs to 13 residues. Germline V gene lookup returns CDR1 SNHLY and CDR2 FYNNEI. Unmatched junction bases numbered 3, after V lost 5 bases and J lost 3 bases. CDR3 amino acids: CASSRDSYYGYTF. CDR3 nucleotide sequence: TGTGCCAGCAGTCGGGACAGCTACTATGGCTACACCTTC.

V gene TRBV7-9 combines with J gene TRBJ2-6, with no clear D. Germline V gives CDR1 SEHNR, CDR2 FQNEAQ (reference sequence). V was trimmed by 2 bases and J by 0 bases, leaving 11 bases between them. The CDR3 covers 17 residues. The CDR3 protein is CASSLLSPISGANVLTF. In DNA form, the CDR3 reads TGTGCCAGCAGCTTACTTAGTCCCATCTCTGGGGCCAACGTCCTGACTTTC.

The V call is TRBV27, the J call TRBJ1-2; D call uncertain. The CDR3 has 13 amino acids. CDR1 and CDR2 from the germline V gene are MNHEY and SMNVEV (reference sequence). Trimming shortened V by 5 bases and J by 4 bases, and 11 bases separated the two germline ends. This CDR3 is CASSKTPSYGYTF. The CDR3 DNA follows: TGTGCCAGCAGTAAGACACCTTCCTATGGCTACACCTTC.

This clone was recorded once. The chain carries TRBV7-8 and TRBJ1-1; 9 bases are shared with TRBD1. Unmatched junction bases numbered 10, after V lost 7 bases and J lost 4 bases. Germline V gene data show CDR1 as SGHVS and CDR2 as FQNEAQ. The CDR3 is made up of 15 amino acids. Written as DNA, the CDR3 is TGTGCCAGCATTCCGCGACAGGGGGTTGGCACTGAAGCTTTCTTT. Its protein product is CASIPRQGVGTEAFF.

This chain joins TRBV6-5 and TRBJ2-7; TRBD1 might be the D (5 bases). The germline gives CDR1 MNHEY, CDR2 SVGAGI. With 4 bases removed from V and 5 bases from J, the gap between germline ends came to 15 bases. The CDR3 spans 14 residues. CDR3 sequence: CASSFFQGSHEQYF. The DNA of the CDR3 is TGTGCCAGCAGTTTTTTTCAGGGTTCCCACGAGCAGTACTTC.

The chain has TRBV18 and TRBJ2-7; weak D call: TRBD1 (6 bases). CDR1 KGHSH and CDR2 LQKENI come from the germline V gene. The CDR3 has 13 amino acids. Trimming took off 2 bases at V and 2 bases at J, with 7 bases between the two ends. The CDR3 nucleotides read TGTGCCAGCTCACCAGCAGGGGCCTACGAGCAGTACTTC. Protein sequence: CASSPAGAYEQYF.

The CDR3 DNA follows: TGTGCCAGCAGCCGCCGTGACAGGGGGTTAGATAAGCAGTTCTTC. As protein: CASSRRDRGLDKQFF. This chain connects TRBV5-4 to TRBJ2-1, with 9 bases matching TRBD1. There are 15 residues in the CDR3. V was clipped by 4 bases and J by 11 bases; unmatched bases: 13. CDR1 is SGHNT and CDR2 is YYREEE in the germline V gene (reference sequence). Full variable domain (remainder filled in from reference TRBV5-4 and TRBJ2-1): ETGVTQSPTHLIKTRGQQVTLRCSSQSGHNTVSWYQQALGQGPQFIFQYYREEENGRGNFPPRFSGLQFPNYSSELNVNALELDDSALYLCASSRRDRGLDKQFFGPGTRLTVL.

The chain is built from TRBV29-1 and TRBJ1-1, with 7 bases identical to TRBD1. This CDR3 contains 14 residues. Germline V gives CDR1 SQVTM, CDR2 ANQGSEA. V shed 5 bases and J 0 bases; nucleotides not matched to a gene: 6. CDR3 amino acids: CSVHRDSLNTEAFF. CDR3 nucleotides: TGCAGCGTTCATCGGGACAGTCTGAACACTGAAGCTTTCTTT.

The V call is TRBV6-1, the J call TRBJ2-7; D uncertain. Trimming took 3 bases from V and 2 from J, leaving 14 bases between them. CDR1 is MNHNS, CDR2 SASEGT, per germline. This CDR3 region has 15 residues. CDR3 loop: CASSDPGITTYEQYF. In DNA form, the CDR3 reads TGTGCCAGCAGTGACCCAGGAATAACGACCTACGAGCAGTACTTC.

The V call is TRBV5-1, the J call TRBJ2-7, with 15 bases that match TRBD2. This CDR3 spans 18 amino acids. Germline CDR1 SGHRS, CDR2 YFSETQ. The V and J ends lost 3 bases and 6 bases, in that order; junction bases with no gene match: 13. CDR3 sequence reads: CASSSGLAGGPITGEQYF. CDR3 bases: TGCGCCAGCAGCTCCGGACTAGCGGGGGGGCCTATCACAGGCGAGCAGTACTTC.

This chain links TRBV5-6 with TRBJ2-5; unclear D gene. In germline, CDR1 is SGHDT, CDR2 YYEEEE. The germline V and J ends were trimmed by 5 bases and 0 bases, with 14 bases remaining between them. The CDR3 length is 15 residues. The CDR3 loop is CASSLPTVYQETQYF. CDR3 nucleotide sequence: TGTGCCAGCAGTTTACCCACAGTGTACCAAGAGACCCAGTACTTC.